These 29 T cell receptor beta chains came from one sample sequenced in a study of blood T cells in healthy people across ages. A second PCR of roughly 7 to 11 cycles used a sample-barcoded 5' primer and a J-beta primer mix. TCRdb processed the 5' RACE reads anew with MiXCR; each CDR3 protein has one entry. The sample gives around 650,000 distinct CDR3 sequences, approximately 30% of which show up once; 15% is in the top ten. The specimen was blood. The source of these receptors is a woman of 80 years or more in good health.

In this sample, this clonotype turned up many times. This rearrangement joins TRBV20-1 to TRBJ1-5, with a tentative D call TRBD1 (6 bases). The CDR3 length is 15 residues. V lost 5 bases, J lost 5 bases, and 19 bases lay in between. Germline CDR1 and CDR2: DFQATT and SNEGSKA (reference sequence). For the CDR3, the DNA is TGCAGTGCTTTCGAGGACAGAAGGTATGATCAGCCCCAGCATTTT. Protein product: CSAFEDRRYDQPQHF.

Only one count was recorded for this clonotype. V gene TRBV20-1 combines with J gene TRBJ2-7; D is perhaps TRBD1 (5 bases). V gave up 5 bases and J gave up 0 bases, with 17 bases separating them. The germline V gene encodes CDR1 DFQATT and CDR2 SNEGSKA (reference sequence). This CDR3 region has 15 residues. For the CDR3, the DNA is TGCAGTGCTCAACCGACAGAGCGCATCTCCTACGAGCAGTACTTC. It encodes CSAQPTERISYEQYF.

This clonotype was counted a few times. The chain couples TRBV2 to TRBJ1-1; D might be TRBD1 (5 bases). Germline CDR1 SNHLY, CDR2 FYNNEI. This CDR3 has 13 amino acids. The V gene lost 3 bases and the J gene lost 6 bases, with 11 bases spanning the gap. DNA for the CDR3: TGTGCCAGCAGTGAGGGACGGATATCTGAAGCTTTCTTT. Protein: CASSEGRISEAFF.

The rearrangement uses TRBV7-9 and TRBJ2-2, with D perhaps matching TRBD1 or TRBD2 (5 bases each). This CDR3 has 14 residues. The germline V gene encodes CDR1 SEHNR and CDR2 FQNEAQ (reference sequence). V lost 5 bases and J lost 6, with 13 bases in between. DNA for the CDR3: TGTGCCAGCAGCCGTCTTTTGGGGGCCGGGGAGCTGTTTTTT. This translates into CASSRLLGAGELFF.

V gene TRBV2 combines with J gene TRBJ2-7; TRBD1 or TRBD2 may be the D gene (5 bases each). The V and J ends lost 6 bases and 2 bases respectively, with 14 bases between them. CDR1 and CDR2 from the germline V gene are SNHLY and FYNNEI. CDR3 length: 14 amino acids. In nucleotides, the CDR3 is TGTGCCAGCAGGGCAACCGGGGCAACCTACGAGCAGTACTTC. It yields the protein CASRATGATYEQYF.

This clonotype was counted at least ten times. The chain has TRBV5-6 and TRBJ2-7; 10 bases fit TRBD1. The CDR3 extends over 16 amino acids. J gave up 9 bases and V 0 bases, and 12 bases lay outside the gene matches. Germline V gene sequence: CDR1 SGHDT, CDR2 YYEEEE. DNA of the CDR3: TGTGCCAGCAGCTTGGCCGGGACAGGGGCTGTCTTGGGGCAGTACTTC. This sequence encodes CASSLAGTGAVLGQYF.

The CDR3 nucleotides read TGTGCCAGCAGCTTCGACAGGGGGGGGGCTAGCACTGAAGCTTTCTTT. Its protein product is CASSFDRGGASTEAFF. The rearrangement uses TRBV7-2 and TRBJ1-1; 9 positions agree with TRBD1. Germline V CDR1 and CDR2: SGHTA, FQGNSA. The CDR3 is 16 residues long. V lost 3 bases and J lost 4; bases outside the gene matches: 9. Together with reference TRBV7-2 and TRBJ1-1, the CDR3 gives the full variable domain: GAGVSQSPSNKVTEKGKDVELRCDPISGHTALYWYRQSLGQGLEFLIYFQGNSAPDKSGLPSDRFSAERTGGSVSTLTIQRTQQEDSAVYLCASSFDRGGASTEAFFGQGTRLTVV.

DNA for the CDR3: TGCAGTGCGGCACAGGGTTCCAGCTCCTACGAGCAGTACTTC. Its translation: CSAAQGSSSYEQYF. The chain carries TRBV20-1 and TRBJ2-7; the D gene is possibly TRBD1 (6 bases). CDR1 is DFQATT and CDR2 is SNEGSKA in the germline V gene (reference sequence). Trimming took 6 bases from V and 0 from J, leaving 15 bases between them. This CDR3 has 14 amino acids.

The V call is TRBV3-1, the J call TRBJ1-1; D unresolved. Per germline, CDR1 LGHDT and CDR2 YNNKEL (reference sequence). This CDR3 region has 15 residues. The V and J ends lost 0 bases and 4 bases respectively, with 12 bases between them. The CDR3 loop is CASSQDMVVGTEAFF. As DNA, the CDR3 is TGTGCCAGCAGCCAAGATATGGTTGTGGGCACTGAAGCTTTCTTT.

This clonotype was seen only a few times. The chain has TRBV12-3 or TRBV12-4 and TRBJ2-5; D unclear. V was cut by 4 bases and J by 1 base, with 10 bases left in between. The CDR3 length is 14 residues. CDR3 in amino acids: CASSSDLTQETQYF. CDR3 DNA: TGTGCCAGCAGTTCAGACTTAACCCAAGAGACCCAGTACTTC.

The V gene is TRBV7-2, the J gene TRBJ1-6; 7 nucleotides match TRBD1. From germline, CDR1 is SGHTA and CDR2 FQGNSA. The CDR3 has 15 residues. V trimming: 5 bases; J trimming: 7 bases; junction bases outside the gene matches: 8. CDR3 loop: CASSPQTGTNSPLHF. The DNA of the CDR3 is TGTGCCAGCAGCCCCCAGACAGGGACCAATTCACCCCTCCACTTT. Based on the CDR3 plus reference TRBV7-2 and TRBJ1-6, the full variable domain is GAGVSQSPSNKVTEKGKDVELRCDPISGHTALYWYRQSLGQGLEFLIYFQGNSAPDKSGLPSDRFSAERTGGSVSTLTIQRTQQEDSAVYLCASSPQTGTNSPLHFGNGTRLTVT.

This clonotype was observed a handful of times. DNA for the CDR3: TGTGCCAGCAGCACTTGGTCGACCGGGACTGAAGCTTTCTTT. It translates to CASSTWSTGTEAFF. V and J are TRBV7-6 and TRBJ1-1; D not certain. Between the trimmed V and J ends, which lost 5 bases and 5 bases, there was a span of 15 bases. The CDR3 consists of 14 residues. Germline CDR1 is SGHVS and CDR2 is FNYEAQ.

As concerns this clonotype: A much bigger clone sits one base away, suggesting this may be a read error. V gene TRBV5-1 combines with J gene TRBJ1-5, with unresolved D. CDR3 length equals 14 residues. Trimming took off 3 bases at V and 5 bases at J, with 12 bases between the two ends. Germline lookup yields CDR1 SGHRS and CDR2 YFSETQ. CDR3 nucleotides: TGCGCCAGCAGCTCGTCGGGCGGTCATCAGCCCCAGCATTTT. As protein: CASSSSGGHQPQHF.

This clonotype occurred many times. The chain carries TRBV12-3 or TRBV12-4 and TRBJ2-5, with TRBD1 as a possible D gene (6 bases). The DNA matches TRBJ2-7 better at its end, which makes the J call doubtful. This CDR3 has 14 amino acids. The CDR3 DNA reads as TGTGCCAGCAGTTCCAAAGGACCAGGGGACGAGCAGTACTTC. Its protein is CASSSKGPGDEQYF.

V and J are TRBV5-5 and TRBJ2-1; D could derive from TRBD1 or TRBD2 (5 bases each). The CDR3 extends over 13 amino acids. Per the germline V gene, CDR1 is SGHKS and CDR2 is YYEKEE (reference sequence). V lost 3 bases and J lost 5, with 9 bases in between. CDR3 DNA: TGTGCCAGCAGCTCGGGACCAGACAATGAGCAGTTCTTC. The encoded protein is CASSSGPDNEQFF. The full variable domain, its missing parts supplied by reference TRBV5-5 and TRBJ2-1, is DAGVTQSPTHLIKTRGQQVTLRCSPISGHKSVSWYQQVLGQGPQFIFQYYEKEERGRGNFPDRFSARQFPNYSSELNVNALLLGDSALYLCASSSGPDNEQFFGPGTRLTVL.

This clonotype was seen more than once but under ten times. The CDR3 DNA reads TGTGCCAGCAGTTCCGGGACCCTATTGTACTATGGCTACACCTTC. Protein product: CASSSGTLLYYGYTF. The chain couples TRBV7-9 to TRBJ1-2; possible D gene TRBD1, 5 bases. Between the trimmed V and J ends, which lost 6 bases and 3 bases, there was a span of 17 bases. The germline V gene has CDR1 SEHNR and CDR2 FQNEAQ (reference sequence). The CDR3 extends over 15 amino acids. The full variable domain, completed using reference TRBV7-9 and TRBJ1-2, is DTGVSQNPRHKITKRGQNVTFRCDPISEHNRLYWYRQTLGQGPEFLTYFQNEAQLEKSRLLSDRFSAERPKGSFSTLEIQRTEQGDSAMYLCASSSGTLLYYGYTFGSGTRLTVV.

The J gene is TRBJ2-2, the V gene TRBV6-2 or TRBV6-3, with TRBD1 matching over 7 bases. The CDR3 consists of 15 residues. CDR1 is MNHEY and CDR2 is SVGEGT in the germline V gene. The ends lost 2 bases at V and 7 bases at J; junction bases unmatched: 7. DNA for the CDR3: TGTGCCAGCAGTTACGCAGACAGGGTCGGCGGGGAGCTGTTTTTT. It translates to CASSYADRVGGELFF.

The chain employs TRBV27 and TRBJ1-1; 9 nucleotides line up with TRBD1. The germline V gene has CDR1 MNHEY and CDR2 SMNVEV (reference sequence). CDR3 length equals 15 residues. J lost 8 bases, V lost 3 bases, and 10 bases had no gene match. CDR3 sequence (DNA): TGTGCCAGCAGTTTCTACCGTCCCGGGACAGGGGAAGCTTTCTTT. The encoded protein is CASSFYRPGTGEAFF.

This clonotype was recorded at least ten times. V usage is TRBV7-3 and J usage is TRBJ2-5; perhaps TRBD2 as D (5 bases). In germline, CDR1 is SGHTA, CDR2 FQGTGA. The CDR3 covers 13 residues. The ends were cut back, 4 bases at V and 7 bases at J, with 13 bases in the middle. The CDR3 is CASSSSGGVTQYF. The CDR3 DNA follows: TGTGCCAGCAGCTCAAGCGGTGGGGTGACCCAGTACTTC.

A remark on this clonotype: A junction end diverges from the germline sequence, so it may reflect a read error. This rearrangement joins TRBV27 to TRBJ2-1, with D perhaps given as TRBD1 or TRBD2 (5 bases each). The CDR3 runs to 15 residues. CDR1 and CDR2 (germline): MNHEY, SMNVEV (reference sequence). CDR3 DNA: TGTGTCAGCAGTTGTTTTTTGAGCTTGGGGGATGAGCAGTTCTTC. Translating gives CVSSCFLSLGDEQFF.

The chain recombines TRBV19 with TRBJ1-1; D uncertain. CDR1 and CDR2 from the germline V gene are LNHDA and SQIVND (reference sequence). The CDR3 extends over 19 amino acids. With 3 bases removed from V and 1 base from J, the gap between germline ends came to 24 bases. CDR3 nucleotide sequence: TGTGCCAGTAGTATGCTAGGAACGGGGAGTGAACGCAAGAACACTGAAGCTTTCTTT. Its translation: CASSMLGTGSERKNTEAFF.

In nucleotides, the CDR3 is TGTGCCAGCAGTCAACTAGCGGGGGGGCCTGGGGAGCAGTTCTTC. Translated, it gives CASSQLAGGPGEQFF. This rearrangement joins TRBV6-6 to TRBJ2-1, with 13 bases fitting TRBD2. Germline CDR1 MNHNY, CDR2 SVGAGI (reference sequence). This CDR3 contains 15 residues. V lost 5 bases and J lost 10; bases outside the gene matches: 8.

V gene TRBV5-5 combines with J gene TRBJ2-4; tentatively, D is TRBD2 (6 bases). The J call could be wrong; TRBJ2-7 is a better fit for the DNA end. The germline CDR1 and CDR2 sequences are SGHKS and YYEKEE (reference sequence). The CDR3 contains 15 residues. The CDR3 loop reads CASSLESGRAYEQYF. CDR3 nucleotides: TGTGCCAGCAGCTTAGAAAGCGGGCGCGCTTACGAGCAGTACTTC.

This clonotype turned up a few times. A clone one base away is much larger, so this may be a read error. The rearrangement joins TRBV11-2 to TRBJ2-3; a possible D gene is TRBD2 (6 bases). Trimming removed 1 base from V and 11 bases from J, with 13 bases in between. The CDR3 consists of 13 residues. In germline, CDR1 is SGHAT, CDR2 FQNNGV. DNA for the CDR3: TGTGCCAGCAGCTTAGGGGGGGAGAATATGCAGTATTTT. This encodes CASSLGGENMQYF.

This clonotype is a singleton in its sample. The chain links TRBV20-1 to TRBJ2-1; TRBD2 agrees at 9 bases. Germline V CDR1 and CDR2: DFQATT, SNEGSKA (reference sequence). The length of the CDR3 is 14 residues. The J segment lost 5 bases and the V segment lost 3 bases, leaving 5 bases of the junction unmatched. CDR3 sequence: CSARRGGDHNEQFF. The CDR3 region has the DNA TGCAGTGCTAGGCGGGGGGGGGACCACAATGAGCAGTTCTTC.

This clonotype was recorded many times. The chain has TRBV7-2 and TRBJ2-3; 10 bases agree with TRBD1. Germline V gene lookup returns CDR1 SGHTA and CDR2 FQGNSA. With 5 bases clipped from V and 3 bases from J, the junction kept 5 bases outside the gene matches. The CDR3 runs 15 residues. DNA of the CDR3: TGTGCCAGCAGCACGGGACAGGGGAGGACAGATACGCAGTATTTT. Translating gives CASSTGQGRTDTQYF. Complete variable domain (other parts from reference TRBV7-2 and TRBJ2-3): GAGVSQSPSNKVTEKGKDVELRCDPISGHTALYWYRQSLGQGLEFLIYFQGNSAPDKSGLPSDRFSAERTGGSVSTLTIQRTQQEDSAVYLCASSTGQGRTDTQYFGPGTRLTVL.

The chain links TRBV3-1 to TRBJ1-1; 10 positions match TRBD1. The CDR3 totals 16 residues. Germline assignment: CDR1 LGHDT and CDR2 YNNKEL (reference sequence). J gave up 3 bases and V 5 bases, and 9 bases lay outside the gene matches. In nucleotides, the CDR3 is TGTGCCAGCAGCAACGAGGGACAGGGGCTGTACACTGAAGCTTTCTTT. Its translation: CASSNEGQGLYTEAFF.

This clonotype was detected only a few times. A much larger clone lies one base from this, so it may be a read error. The chain joins TRBV9 to TRBJ2-1; a weak D match, TRBD2 (6 bases). CDR1 and CDR2 from the germline V gene are SGDLS and YYNGEE. The CDR3 is 14 amino acids. This CDR3 is CAGSVGGSVGEQFF. In nucleotides, the CDR3 is TGTGCCGGCAGCGTAGGAGGGAGCGTAGGTGAGCAGTTCTTC.

The chain recombines TRBV19 with TRBJ1-1; 8 positions match TRBD1. Germline V CDR1 and CDR2: LNHDA, SQIVND (reference sequence). J gave up 3 bases and V 6 bases, and 9 bases lay outside the gene matches. The CDR3 runs 15 residues. The chain's CDR3 is CASSYISQGDTEAFF. CDR3 nucleotide sequence: TGTGCCAGTAGCTACATTTCACAGGGGGACACTGAAGCTTTCTTT. Drawing the rest from reference TRBV19 and TRBJ1-1, the complete variable domain is DGGITQSPKYLFRKEGQNVTLSCEQNLNHDAMYWYRQDPGQGLRLIYYSQIVNDFQKGDIAEGYSVSREKKESFPLTVTSAQKNPTAFYLCASSYISQGDTEAFFGQGTRLTVV.